The 25 T cell receptor beta chains presented below share a single source sample, sequenced in a study of OX40 agonist ivuxolimab in advanced cancers. The table came from immunoSEQ multiplex PCR; TCRdb's copy has only in-frame clones and leaves some out. Among nearly 70,000 clones listed, approximately 80% were seen once. This sample comprised CD4+ or CD8+ T cells sorted from blood, obtained in a trial of the OX40 agonist ivuxolimab. These receptors all stem from an adult with an advanced solid tumor such as melanoma, head and neck, liver or kidney cancer.

The genes are TRBV7-9 and TRBJ2-1; TRBD2 might be the D (6 bases). This CDR3 region has 13 residues. Germline-derived CDR1 and CDR2 are SEHNR and FQNEAQ (reference sequence). V was pared by 1 base and J by 6 bases, with 7 bases between. The CDR3 DNA is TGTGCCAGCAGCTTAGTACTAGCCAATGAGCAGTTCTTC. Its translation: CASSLVLANEQFF.

This clone has only a few counts. The chain is built from TRBV10-1 and TRBJ1-3, with 9 bases lining up with TRBD1. The ends lost 1 base at V and 2 bases at J; junction bases unmatched: 12. CDR3 length equals 19 residues. Per the germline V gene, CDR1 is WNHNN and CDR2 is SYGVQD (reference sequence). The CDR3 loop reads CASSEWRTGVSITGNTIYF. For the CDR3, the DNA is TGCGCCAGCAGTGAGTGGAGGACAGGGGTAAGCATAACTGGAAACACCATATATTTT.

This chain links TRBV30 with TRBJ1-1; no reliable D call. Germline CDR1 is GTSNPN and CDR2 is SVGIG (reference sequence). V was pared by 0 bases and J by 0 bases, with 8 bases between. This CDR3 has 14 residues. The CDR3 loop reads CAWSVNSLNTEAFF. The CDR3 bases are TGTGCCTGGAGTGTAAACAGTTTGAACACTGAAGCTTTCTTT.

This clone was seen once. This chain connects TRBV19 to TRBJ2-7; no clear D gene. This CDR3 has 11 amino acids. Germline loops: CDR1 LNHDA, CDR2 SQIVND (reference sequence). The V end lost 8 bases, the J end lost 9 bases, and 14 bases lay between the germline ends. Here the CDR3 reads CASPNVTGQYF. DNA for the CDR3: TGTGCCAGTCCGAACGTAACGGGGCAGTACTTC.

The CDR3 sequence: CASSGGLAGKDTQYF. The CDR3 DNA sequence: TGTGCCAGCAGCGGGGGACTAGCGGGGAAAGATACGCAGTATTTT. The chain has TRBV2 and TRBJ2-3, with 13 positions matching TRBD2. CDR1 SNHLY and CDR2 FYNNEI come from the germline V gene. V lost 6 bases, J lost 5 bases, and 5 bases stayed unmatched. The CDR3 is 15 residues long.

This chain connects TRBV5-1 to TRBJ1-5; 12 bases fit TRBD1. The CDR3 runs 16 residues. The germline gives CDR1 SGHRS, CDR2 YFSETQ. V shed 4 bases and J 3 bases; nucleotides not matched to a gene: 5. CDR3 coding DNA: TGCGCCAGCAGCCCCGGGGACAGGGGGCCCAATCAGCCCCAGCATTTT. Translating it yields CASSPGDRGPNQPQHF.

The chain combines TRBV11-2 with TRBJ2-3; a possible D gene is TRBD1 (6 bases). V was cut by 5 bases and J by 3 bases, with 15 bases left in between. Germline V gene lookup returns CDR1 SGHAT and CDR2 FQNNGV. The CDR3 covers 15 residues. CDR3 protein: CASSPGTWDTDTQYF. For the CDR3, the DNA is TGTGCCAGCAGCCCCGGGACATGGGATACAGATACGCAGTATTTT.

The chain links TRBV30 to TRBJ2-3, with D perhaps TRBD1 (6 bases). The CDR3 length is 15 residues. Germline CDR1 and CDR2: GTSNPN and SVGIG (reference sequence). V was shortened by 3 bases and J by 0 bases, with 13 bases between the two germline ends. CDR3 nucleotide sequence: TGTGCCTGGAGCTTAGGGGGAACTAGCACAGATACGCAGTATTTT. Its protein is CAWSLGGTSTDTQYF.

The rearrangement links TRBV7-9 to TRBJ1-1, with TRBD1 as a possible D gene (5 bases). The CDR3 loop spans 12 amino acids. V was trimmed by 2 bases and J by 5 bases, leaving 6 bases between them. Germline CDR1 reads SEHNR; CDR2 reads FQNEAQ (reference sequence). The CDR3 coding sequence is TGTGCCAGCAGCTTACCAGGGACTGAAGCTTTCTTT. It specifies CASSLPGTEAFF. The full variable domain, in which reference TRBV7-9 and TRBJ1-1 provide the parts outside the CDR3, is DTGVSQNPRHKITKRGQNVTFRCDPISEHNRLYWYRQTLGQGPEFLTYFQNEAQLEKSRLLSDRFSAERPKGSFSTLEIQRTEQGDSAMYLCASSLPGTEAFFGQGTRLTVV.

The rearrangement joins TRBV6-5 to TRBJ2-7; TRBD1 matches 8 bases. This CDR3 spans 14 amino acids. Per germline, CDR1 MNHEY and CDR2 SVGAGI. V shed 6 bases and J 5 bases; nucleotides not matched to a gene: 9. The CDR3 DNA reads as TGTGCCAGCAGAGTACAGGGGGAGGTTGACGAGCAGTACTTC. Protein sequence: CASRVQGEVDEQYF.

The genes are TRBV4-2 and TRBJ2-5; 7 nucleotides match TRBD1. The germline V gene encodes CDR1 LGHNA and CDR2 YNFKEQ. V lost 3 bases and J lost 4; bases outside the gene matches: 2. The CDR3 is 13 amino acids. The CDR3 here is CASSQGQLETQYF. In DNA form, the CDR3 reads TGTGCCAGCAGCCAGGGACAGCTAGAGACCCAGTACTTC.

The chain combines TRBV7-6 with TRBJ2-2; 7 nucleotides line up with TRBD2. Germline CDR1 SGHVS, CDR2 FNYEAQ. This CDR3 is built from 15 residues. Trimming at V came to 3 bases and at J to 9 bases, leaving 10 bases not matched to a gene. The DNA for the CDR3 is TGTGCCAGCAGCTTTGGACTAGGACCCACTTGGGAGCTGTTTTTT. Translated: CASSFGLGPTWELFF.

The V gene is TRBV27, the J gene TRBJ2-6, with D possibly matching TRBD2 (6 bases). The length of the CDR3 is 17 residues. Germline V CDR1 and CDR2: MNHEY, SMNVEV (reference sequence). Between the trimmed V and J ends, which lost 2 bases and 1 base, there was a span of 12 bases. The CDR3 DNA sequence: TGTGCCAGCAGTTTACCCACACTAGCTTCTGGGGCCAACGTCCTGACTTTC. Translated: CASSLPTLASGANVLTF. Using reference TRBV27 and TRBJ2-6 for the parts outside the CDR3, the full variable domain is EAQVTQNPRYLITVTGKKLTVTCSQNMNHEYMSWYRQDPGLGLRQIYYSMNVEVTDKGDVPEGYKVSRKEKRNFPLILESPSPNQTSLYFCASSLPTLASGANVLTFGAGSRLTVL.

This chain joins TRBV2 and TRBJ2-5; the D is unclear. Germline CDR1 SNHLY, CDR2 FYNNEI. The CDR3 is 13 amino acids. With 5 bases removed from V and 2 bases from J, the gap between germline ends came to 9 bases. Written as DNA, the CDR3 is TGTGCCAGCAGTTCCCCGGCACAAGAGACCCAGTACTTC. It specifies CASSSPAQETQYF.

Remarks on this clone: The same CDR3 arises from other DNA sequences in this sample as well. V and J are TRBV28 and TRBJ1-5; possibly TRBD1 for D (6 bases). The CDR3 runs to 15 residues. Germline assignment: CDR1 MDHEN and CDR2 SYDVKM. Trimming removed 2 bases at V and 1 base at J, with 9 bases between. CDR3 sequence (DNA): TGTGCCAGCAGTTTAGGGCAGGGGAGCAATCAGCCCCAGCATTTT. Its translation: CASSLGQGSNQPQHF.

The chain carries TRBV20-1 and TRBJ2-5, with D tentatively TRBD2 (6 bases). The CDR3 totals 11 residues. The germline V and J ends were trimmed by 7 bases and 2 bases, with 8 bases remaining between them. CDR1 is DFQATT and CDR2 is SNEGSKA in the germline V gene (reference sequence). CDR3 loop: CSVSGQETQYF. The DNA of the CDR3 is TGCAGTGTCAGCGGGCAAGAGACCCAGTACTTC.

The J gene is TRBJ1-1, the V gene TRBV5-1; 9 bases are a match to TRBD1. V lost 4 bases, J lost 4 bases, and 5 bases stayed unmatched. CDR3 length: 14 amino acids. In germline, CDR1 is SGHRS, CDR2 YFSETQ. CDR3 bases: TGCGCCAGCAGCGCAGGACAGGGGTTCACTGAAGCTTTCTTT. Its translation: CASSAGQGFTEAFF. The full variable domain, completed using reference TRBV5-1 and TRBJ1-1, is KAGVTQTPRYLIKTRGQQVTLSCSPISGHRSVSWYQQTPGQGLQFLFEYFSETQRNKGNFPGRFSGRQFSNSRSEMNVSTLELGDSALYLCASSAGQGFTEAFFGQGTRLTVV.

The chain joins TRBV27 to TRBJ2-5; TRBD1 aligns across 7 bases. Germline assignment: CDR1 MNHEY and CDR2 SMNVEV (reference sequence). J was trimmed by 2 bases and V by 5 bases; bases with no gene match: 8. The CDR3 consists of 15 residues. CDR3 sequence (DNA): TGTGCCAGCAGTCTGGCTCCGGGACAGCAAGAGACCCAGTACTTC. It is translated as CASSLAPGQQETQYF.

V is TRBV30 and J is TRBJ1-4; D is unclear. Germline V gives CDR1 GTSNPN, CDR2 SVGIG (reference sequence). Trimming cost V 0 bases and J 5 bases, with 16 bases left between them. CDR3 length: 16 residues. CDR3 amino acids: CAWSVLPGPSNEKLFF. The CDR3 coding sequence is TGTGCCTGGAGTGTCCTCCCAGGCCCCTCAAATGAAAAACTGTTTTTT.

This chain links TRBV11-3 with TRBJ2-7; 7 positions match TRBD1. Germline trimming cut 1 base from V and 0 bases from J; bases unmatched to any gene: 3. CDR3 length equals 15 residues. From germline, CDR1 is SGHNT and CDR2 YENEEA. CDR3 in amino acids: CASSLATGSSYEQYF. The CDR3 nucleotides are TGTGCCAGCAGCTTAGCGACAGGGAGCTCCTACGAGCAGTACTTC.

The chain employs TRBV11-2 and TRBJ1-3; D possibly corresponds to TRBD1 (6 bases). Trimming stripped 5 bases from V and 1 base from J, with 15 bases between. The CDR3 is 16 residues long. The germline V gene encodes CDR1 SGHAT and CDR2 FQNNGV. In DNA, the CDR3 is TGTGCCAGCAGCACCTTCCGGACAGCGTCTGGAAACACCATATATTTT. This codes for CASSTFRTASGNTIYF.

This clone was recorded only once. The chain uses TRBV6-1 and TRBJ2-3; the match to TRBD2 covers 15 bases. The CDR3 sequence is 19 residues long. Trimming cost V 4 bases and J 0 bases; bases outside gene matches: 8. Germline values: CDR1 MNHNS, CDR2 SASEGT. The CDR3 DNA reads TGTGCCAGCAGTGCCAGGACTAGCGGGGGGGCCAGGAGCACAGATACGCAGTATTTT. Amino acid sequence: CASSARTSGGARSTDTQYF.

The chain couples TRBV30 to TRBJ2-3, with D maybe TRBD2 (6 bases). The germline gives CDR1 GTSNPN, CDR2 SVGIG (reference sequence). The V gene lost 2 bases and the J gene lost 3 bases, with 12 bases spanning the gap. This CDR3 is built from 14 residues. CDR3 coding DNA: TGTGCCTGGAGTCGGACTAAGTCTACAGATACGCAGTATTTT. This encodes CAWSRTKSTDTQYF.

This clone was seen a few times. V gene TRBV7-6 combines with J gene TRBJ1-3; possibly TRBD1 for D (5 bases). Looked up from germline, CDR1 is SGHVS and CDR2 is FNYEAQ. The V gene lost 1 base and the J gene lost 0 bases, with 19 bases spanning the gap. The CDR3 length is 19 residues. The CDR3 loop reads CASSLGDRRRARSGNTIYF. The CDR3 DNA sequence: TGTGCCAGCAGCTTAGGGGACCGGAGGAGAGCCCGCTCTGGAAACACCATATATTTT.

The DNA of the CDR3 is TGCGCCAGCAGCTTGGATATGATCCCTGGGGTTGAGACCCAGTACTTC. This codes for CASSLDMIPGVETQYF. J is TRBJ2-5 and V is TRBV5-1; no clear D gene. The CDR3 spans 16 residues. The V end was cut by 0 bases, the J end by 5 bases, with 17 bases between. CDR1 is SGHRS and CDR2 is YFSETQ in the germline V gene.